This entry lists 4 T cell receptor beta chains sequenced from one sample in a study of blood T cell repertoires in COVID-19. Repertoires were generated with immunoSEQ multiplex PCR, while TCRdb's copy carries only in-frame clones and drops some. The table lists fewer than 25,000 clones, around nine tenths of them singletons. Sequencing was performed on peripheral blood. All receptors derive from a woman aged 55-70 years with active COVID-19.

The chain recombines TRBV19 with TRBJ2-2; 11 bases fit TRBD1. The CDR3 sequence is 16 residues long. J lost 5 bases, V lost 3 bases, and 5 bases had no gene match. Germline loops: CDR1 LNHDA, CDR2 SQIVND (reference sequence). The CDR3 coding sequence is TGTGCCAGTAGTATTGAGGACAGGGGGCTTACCGGGGAGCTGTTTTTT. Protein sequence: CASSIEDRGLTGELFF.

V is TRBV29-1 and J is TRBJ2-4, with 9 bases matching TRBD1. Germline V gives CDR1 SQVTM, CDR2 ANQGSEA. This CDR3 contains 14 residues. Trimming cost V 5 bases and J 10 bases; bases outside gene matches: 12. Written as DNA, the CDR3 is TGCAGCGTTCCCGGGACAGGGAATGCCCGTATTCAGTACTTC. It is translated as CSVPGTGNARIQYF.

This clone was seen only once. The CDR3 DNA reads as TGTGCCAGTAGTATAACGGGGATAAACACTGAAGCTTTCTTT. Protein sequence: CASSITGINTEAFF. The J gene is TRBJ1-1, the V gene TRBV19; D is unresolved. This CDR3 spans 14 amino acids. The germline V gene encodes CDR1 LNHDA and CDR2 SQIVND (reference sequence). The V gene lost 2 bases and the J gene lost 2 bases, with 9 bases spanning the gap.

This sequence joins TRBV7-2 and TRBJ2-3; TRBD2 aligns across 8 bases. CDR3 length equals 17 residues. Germline assignment: CDR1 SGHTA and CDR2 FQGNSA. J was trimmed by 4 bases and V by 4 bases; bases with no gene match: 13. In nucleotides, the CDR3 is TGTGCCAGCAGCTACCGAGGTTTAAGCGGGGGATCAGATACGCAGTATTTT. Protein product: CASSYRGLSGGSDTQYF.